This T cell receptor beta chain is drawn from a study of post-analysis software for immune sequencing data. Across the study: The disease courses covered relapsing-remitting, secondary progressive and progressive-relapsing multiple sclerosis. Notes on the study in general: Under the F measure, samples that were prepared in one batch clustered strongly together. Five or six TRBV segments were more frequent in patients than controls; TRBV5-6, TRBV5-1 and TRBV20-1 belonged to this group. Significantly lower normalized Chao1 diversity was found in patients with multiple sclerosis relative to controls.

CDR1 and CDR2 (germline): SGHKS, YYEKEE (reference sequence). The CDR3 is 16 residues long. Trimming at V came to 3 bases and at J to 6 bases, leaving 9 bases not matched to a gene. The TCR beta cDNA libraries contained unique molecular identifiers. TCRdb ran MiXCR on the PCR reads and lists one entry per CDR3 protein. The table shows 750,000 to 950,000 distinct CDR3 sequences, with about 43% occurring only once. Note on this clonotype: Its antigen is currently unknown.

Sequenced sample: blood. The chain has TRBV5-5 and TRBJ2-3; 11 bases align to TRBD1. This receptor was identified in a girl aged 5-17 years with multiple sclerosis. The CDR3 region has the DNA TGTGCCAGCAGCTCTCCCGGACAGGGGGCGATGGATACGCAGTATTTT. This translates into CASSSPGQGAMDTQYF.